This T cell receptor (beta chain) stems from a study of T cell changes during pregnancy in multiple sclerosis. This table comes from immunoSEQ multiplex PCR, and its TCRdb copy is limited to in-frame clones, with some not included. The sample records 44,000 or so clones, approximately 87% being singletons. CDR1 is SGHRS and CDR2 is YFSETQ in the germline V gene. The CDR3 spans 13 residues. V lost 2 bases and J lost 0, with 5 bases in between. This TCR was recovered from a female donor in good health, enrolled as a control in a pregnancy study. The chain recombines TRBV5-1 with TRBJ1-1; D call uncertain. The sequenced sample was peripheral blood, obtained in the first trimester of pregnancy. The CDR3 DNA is TGCGCCAGCAGCTTACAGCTGAACACTGAAGCTTTCTTT. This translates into CASSLQLNTEAFF.